This TCR beta chain was documented in a study of breast tumors, draining lymph nodes, adjacent tissues. Axillary draining lymph nodes of breast cancer patients supplied the node samples. Remarks on this clonotype: Its specificity is unknown. The junction and the germline gene differ at one end; a read error may be behind it.

In germline, CDR1 is SGHDN, CDR2 FVKESK. The CDR3 spans 15 residues. TCRdb fed the multiplex PCR reads into MiXCR, producing one record per CDR3 protein. This sample has roughly 220,000 distinct CDR3 sequences; under 35% occur once, and the top ten carry approximately 3.6%. Overall study findings and caveats: Compared with lymph nodes, tumors were less diverse; compared with nontumor tissue, more. Most tumor T cells seemingly derive from lymph node, then expand in tumor.

The rearrangement joins TRBV14 to TRBJ2-7, with 9 positions matching TRBD1. The sequencing sample was made of axillary lymph node tissue. The clonotype comes from a female donor with breast cancer. Some clones in this sample may be carry-over from other donors' samples. The CDR3 DNA follows: TGTGCCAGCAGCCAAGATCCGGGACAGGGCTCCGAGCAGTGCTTC. This gives the protein CASSQDPGQGSEQCF.